The 3 T cell receptor beta chains given below trace back to one sample, sequenced in a study of blood T cell repertoires in COVID-19 (dated by TCRdb to 2018 to 2020). The library was built by means of the immunoSEQ multiplex PCR assay. TCRdb limited this immuneACCESS table to in-frame rearrangements with V and J called. A share of clones is missing; checked studies link under half to unresolved V genes, and the rest is unexplained. Counted in this sample were around 70,000 clones; approximately 78% of them appeared once. The ten largest clones add up to about 4.4% of the sample. The sequenced sample was peripheral blood. The receptors were gathered from a woman older than 75 with active or convalescent COVID-19.

The rearrangement links TRBV7-2 to TRBJ2-3, with D unclear. V shed 7 bases and J shed 2 bases, with 13 bases lying between them. Germline CDR1 reads SGHTA; CDR2 reads FQGNSA. The length of the CDR3 is 14 residues. The CDR3 nucleotides are TGTGCCAGCACCCCTAAATTTCTCACAGATACGCAGTATTTT. Translation: CASTPKFLTDTQYF.

The gene calls are TRBV27 and TRBJ2-2; TRBD2 aligns across 7 bases. Losses at the gene ends were 8 bases for V and 7 bases for J; bases not matched to a gene: 4. The CDR3 consists of 12 residues. Germline assignment: CDR1 MNHEY and CDR2 SMNVEV (reference sequence). The CDR3 DNA follows: TGTGCCAGCGGGAGGGAGTTCGGGGAGCTGTTTTTT. Translation: CASGREFGELFF.

V usage is TRBV28 and J usage is TRBJ2-7; 7 bases agree with TRBD2. The CDR3 sequence is 14 residues long. CDR1 and CDR2 (germline): MDHEN, SYDVKM. Trimming took 2 bases from V and 3 from J; bases not matched to a gene: 4. CDR3 loop: CASSLVAGGYEQYF. The CDR3 coding sequence is TGTGCCAGCAGTTTAGTAGCGGGTGGCTACGAGCAGTACTTC. The entire variable domain, with the rest obtained from reference TRBV28 and TRBJ2-7, is as follows: DVKVTQSSRYLVKRTGEKVFLECVQDMDHENMFWYRQDPGLGLRLIYFSYDVKMKEKGDIPEGYSVSREKKERFSLILESASTNQTSMYLCASSLVAGGYEQYFGPGTRLTVT.